The table lists the clone carrying this T cell receptor (beta chain) with a few counts. What it binds is not known. This sample stems from a study of T cell repertoires in cytomegalovirus infection. About the study: It was the public TCR beta signatures that indicated both CMV infection and matching HLA type. General study points: Public TCR beta family frequency separated CMV-and-HLA carriers, including in an independent cohort. Across the ex vivo response, the dominant clonotypes were HLA-C-restricted CMV-specific TCR beta clonotypes.

Trimming removed 2 bases from V and 3 bases from J, with 10 bases in between. The CDR3 is made up of 14 amino acids. Looked up from germline, CDR1 is MNHNS and CDR2 is SASEGT. From the reads, TCRdb called clonotypes with MiXCR, one entry per CDR3 protein. This table has 560,000 or so distinct CDR3 sequences, about 15% appearing once. Material for sequencing was CD8+ T cells from PBMCs. This sequence joins TRBV6-1 and TRBJ1-2; D ambiguous. This TCR derives from a human donor in good health (CMV status not recorded). Some clones in this sample may be carry-over from other donors' samples. CDR3 in DNA: TGTGCCAGCAGTGAAACGGACGTGGACTATGGCTACACCTTC. Translation gives CASSETDVDYGYTF.